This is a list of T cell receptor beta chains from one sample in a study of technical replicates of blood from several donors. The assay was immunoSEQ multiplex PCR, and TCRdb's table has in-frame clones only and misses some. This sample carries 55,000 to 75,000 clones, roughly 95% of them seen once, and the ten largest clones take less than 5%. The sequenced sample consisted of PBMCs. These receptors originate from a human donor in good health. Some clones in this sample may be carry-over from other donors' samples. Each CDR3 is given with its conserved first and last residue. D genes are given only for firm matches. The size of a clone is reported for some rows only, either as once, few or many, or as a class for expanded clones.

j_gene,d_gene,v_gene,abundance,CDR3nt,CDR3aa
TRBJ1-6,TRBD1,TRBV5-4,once,TGTGCCAGCAGCTTCGAAGGACAGGGTTCACCCCTCCACTTT,CASSFEGQGSPLHF
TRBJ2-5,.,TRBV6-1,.,TGTGCCAGCAGTGAAAATACAGGGCGGCGAGAGACCCAGTACTTC,CASSENTGRRETQYF
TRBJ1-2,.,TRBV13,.,TGTGCCAGCAGCTTAGGAGGAGGTGGAGAAGCTAACTATGGCTACACCTTC,CASSLGGGGEANYGYTF
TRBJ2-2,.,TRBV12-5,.,TGTGCTAGTTTGGGGGCCAAGGAGGACGGGGAGCTGTTTTTT,CASLGAKEDGELFF
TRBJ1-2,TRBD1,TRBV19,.,TGTGCCAGTAGTATTCAAGGACAGGCGCGGGGTGGCTACACCTTC,CASSIQGQARGGYTF
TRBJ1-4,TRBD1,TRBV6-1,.,TGTGCCAGCAGTACGTCAACAGGGGTAGCAGAAAAACTGTTTTTT,CASSTSTGVAEKLFF
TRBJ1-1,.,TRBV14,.,TGTGCCAGCAGCGCACAGGGGAACACTGAAGCTTTCTTT,CASSAQGNTEAFF
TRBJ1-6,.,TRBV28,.,TGTGCCAGCAGTTTTGGACAGAGCTATAATTCACCCCTCCACTTT,CASSFGQSYNSPLHF
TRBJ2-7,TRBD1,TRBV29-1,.,TGCAGCGGACGACAGGGGTACGAGCAGTACTTC,CSGRQGYEQYF
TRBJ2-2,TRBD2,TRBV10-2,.,TGCGCCAGCAAGGGGGGATCGGAGCGGGGGGGACGTCAGGCCGGGGAGCTGTTTTTT,CASKGGSERGGRQAGELFF
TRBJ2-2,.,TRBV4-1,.,TGCGCCAGCATGGGGACAAAGGAGGCCGGGGAGCTGTTTTTT,CASMGTKEAGELFF
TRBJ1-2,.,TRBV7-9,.,TGTGCCAGCAGCTTTGGGGGGGGCTATGGCTACACCTTC,CASSFGGGYGYTF
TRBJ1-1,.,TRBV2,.,TGTGCCAGCAGTGCTAAGCGAATAGAGACTGAAGCTTTCTTT,CASSAKRIETEAFF
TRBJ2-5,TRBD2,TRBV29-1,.,TGCAGCGGCTTCTTGGCGGGAGTGGAGACCCAGTACTTC,CSGFLAGVETQYF
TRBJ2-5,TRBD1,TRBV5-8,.,TGTGCCAGCAGCTACGACAGGGGGAGGGCCCAGTACTTC,CASSYDRGRAQYF
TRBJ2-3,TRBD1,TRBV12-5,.,TGTGCTAGTGGTTTGGGGGACAGGGGTTTTGCAGATACGCAGTATTTT,CASGLGDRGFADTQYF
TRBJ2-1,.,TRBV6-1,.,TGTGCCAGCAGTGAAGCTTCGGGGGGCCATGAGCAGTTCTTC,CASSEASGGHEQFF
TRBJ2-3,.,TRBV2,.,TGTGCCAGCAGTGAGGGGGGGCGAGATACGCAGTATTTT,CASSEGGRDTQYF
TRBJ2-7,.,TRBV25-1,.,TGTGCCAGCAGTAGATCCGGGACAGCGGGCTACGAGCAGTACTTC,CASSRSGTAGYEQYF
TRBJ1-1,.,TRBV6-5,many,TGTGCCAGCAGCTTTACCGGGACAACCAACACTGAAGCTTTCTTT,CASSFTGTTNTEAFF
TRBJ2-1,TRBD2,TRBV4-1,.,TGCGCCAGCAGCCAAGTACCCAGCGGGGGGGCTAATGAGCAGTTCTTC,CASSQVPSGGANEQFF
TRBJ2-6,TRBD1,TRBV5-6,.,TGTGCCAGCAGCCGGGGACAGCTCTTGACTGGGGCCAACGTCCTGACTTTC,CASSRGQLLTGANVLTF
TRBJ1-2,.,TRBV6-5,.,TGTGCCAGCAGCCCGACACTTAACTATGGCTACACCTTC,CASSPTLNYGYTF
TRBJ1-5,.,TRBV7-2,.,TGTGCCAGCAGCCTAACCAGGGCTAGCAATCAGCCCCAGCATTTT,CASSLTRASNQPQHF
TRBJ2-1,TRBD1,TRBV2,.,TGTGCCAGCCCTAATCTACAGGGACAGCGACGGTTCTTC,CASPNLQGQRRFF
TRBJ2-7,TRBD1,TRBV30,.,TGTGCCTGGAGCAGGGACAGGGGGCTCTACGAGCAGTACTTC,CAWSRDRGLYEQYF
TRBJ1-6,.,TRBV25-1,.,TGTGCCAGCAGTGAATGGACTGATTATAATTCACCCCTCCACTTT,CASSEWTDYNSPLHF
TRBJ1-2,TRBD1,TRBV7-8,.,TGTGCCAGCAGCCTCGGACAGGGCTGGGGCTACACCTTC,CASSLGQGWGYTF
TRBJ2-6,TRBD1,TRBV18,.,TGTGCCAGCTCACGCGAAACCGGACAGGATGGGACTGGGGCCAACGTCCTGACTTTC,CASSRETGQDGTGANVLTF
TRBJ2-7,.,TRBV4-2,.,TGTGCCAGCAGCCAACGTCCTAGTGCTTGGACCTACGAGCAGTACTTC,CASSQRPSAWTYEQYF
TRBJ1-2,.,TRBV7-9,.,TGTGCCAGCAGCTCCGCAGGGAACGGCTACACCTTC,CASSSAGNGYTF
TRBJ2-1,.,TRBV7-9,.,TGTGCCAGCAACGGCGGGTACGACTCCTACAATGAGCAGTTCTTC,CASNGGYDSYNEQFF
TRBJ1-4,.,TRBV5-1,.,TGCGCCAGCAGCTTGGGGGGGGGATATGAAAAACTGTTTTTT,CASSLGGGYEKLFF
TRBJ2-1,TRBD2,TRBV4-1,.,TGCGCCAGCAGCCAAGTGACTAGCGGGACTATAAATGAGCAGTTCTTC,CASSQVTSGTINEQFF